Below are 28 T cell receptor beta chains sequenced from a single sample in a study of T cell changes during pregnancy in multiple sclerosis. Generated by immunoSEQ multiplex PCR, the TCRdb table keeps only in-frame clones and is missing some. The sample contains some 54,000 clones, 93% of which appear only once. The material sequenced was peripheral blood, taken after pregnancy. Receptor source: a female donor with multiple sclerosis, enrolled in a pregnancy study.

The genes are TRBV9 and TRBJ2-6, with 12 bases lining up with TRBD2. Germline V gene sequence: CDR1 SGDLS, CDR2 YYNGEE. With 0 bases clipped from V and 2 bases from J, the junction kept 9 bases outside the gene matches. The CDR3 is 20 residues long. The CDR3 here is CASSVARLAGGLPGANVLTF. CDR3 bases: TGTGCCAGCAGCGTAGCTCGGCTAGCGGGAGGGCTACCTGGGGCCAACGTCCTGACTTTC.

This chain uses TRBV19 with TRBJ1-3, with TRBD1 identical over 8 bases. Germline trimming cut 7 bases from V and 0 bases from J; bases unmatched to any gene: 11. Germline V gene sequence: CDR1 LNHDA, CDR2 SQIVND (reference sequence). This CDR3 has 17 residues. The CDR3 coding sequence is TGTGCCAGTACCCTACCCAGGGGGCTGAGCTCTGGAAACACCATATATTTT. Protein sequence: CASTLPRGLSSGNTIYF. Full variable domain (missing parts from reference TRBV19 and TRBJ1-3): DGGITQSPKYLFRKEGQNVTLSCEQNLNHDAMYWYRQDPGQGLRLIYYSQIVNDFQKGDIAEGYSVSREKKESFPLTVTSAQKNPTAFYLCASTLPRGLSSGNTIYFGEGSWLTVV.

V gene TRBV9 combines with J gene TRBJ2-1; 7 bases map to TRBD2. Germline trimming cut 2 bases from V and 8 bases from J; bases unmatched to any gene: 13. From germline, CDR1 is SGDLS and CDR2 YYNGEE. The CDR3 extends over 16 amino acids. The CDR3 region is CASSVTTGLQFDEQFF. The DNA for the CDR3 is TGTGCCAGCAGCGTTACGACGGGACTACAATTCGATGAGCAGTTCTTC.

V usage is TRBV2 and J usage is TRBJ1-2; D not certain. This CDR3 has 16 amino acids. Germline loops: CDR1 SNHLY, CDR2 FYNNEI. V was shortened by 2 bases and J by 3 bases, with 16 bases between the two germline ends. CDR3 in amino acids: CASSEPTDSEDYGYTF. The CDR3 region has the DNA TGTGCCAGCAGTGAACCCACGGACTCCGAGGACTATGGCTACACCTTC.

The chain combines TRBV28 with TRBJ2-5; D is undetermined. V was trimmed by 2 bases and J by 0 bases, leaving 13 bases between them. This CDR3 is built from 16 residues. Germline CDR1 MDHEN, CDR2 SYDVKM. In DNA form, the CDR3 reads TGTGCCAGCAGTTTAGAGGAGCTCCGGTACCAAGAGACCCAGTACTTC. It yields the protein CASSLEELRYQETQYF.

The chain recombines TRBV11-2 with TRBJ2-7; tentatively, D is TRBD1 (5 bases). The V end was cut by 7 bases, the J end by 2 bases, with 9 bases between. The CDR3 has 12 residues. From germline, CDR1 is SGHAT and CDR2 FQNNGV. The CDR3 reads CASTGRAYEQYF. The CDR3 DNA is TGTGCCAGCACGGGCAGGGCCTACGAGCAGTACTTC.

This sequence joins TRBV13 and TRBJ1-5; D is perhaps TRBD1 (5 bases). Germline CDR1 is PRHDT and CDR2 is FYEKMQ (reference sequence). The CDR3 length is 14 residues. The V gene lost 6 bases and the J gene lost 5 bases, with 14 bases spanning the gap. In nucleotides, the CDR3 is TGTGCCAGCAGTAAAAGGGGTGATTATCAGCCCCAGCATTTT. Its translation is CASSKRGDYQPQHF. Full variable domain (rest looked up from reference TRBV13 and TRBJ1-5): AAGVIQSPRHLIKEKRETATLKCYPIPRHDTVYWYQQGPGQDPQFLISFYEKMQSDKGSIPDRFSAQQFSDYHSELNMSSLELGDSALYFCASSKRGDYQPQHFGDGTRLSIL.

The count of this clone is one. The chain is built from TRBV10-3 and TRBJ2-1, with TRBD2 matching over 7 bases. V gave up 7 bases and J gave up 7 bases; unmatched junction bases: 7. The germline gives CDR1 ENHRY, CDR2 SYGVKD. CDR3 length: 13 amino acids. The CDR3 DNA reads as TGTGCCATCAACAGCGGGGCGGAAAATGAGCAGTTCTTC. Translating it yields CAINSGAENEQFF.

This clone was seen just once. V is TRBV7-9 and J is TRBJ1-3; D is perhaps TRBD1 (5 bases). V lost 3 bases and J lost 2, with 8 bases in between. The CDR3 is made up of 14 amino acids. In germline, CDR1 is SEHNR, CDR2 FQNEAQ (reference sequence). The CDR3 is CASSLQGTGNTIYF. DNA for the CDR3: TGTGCCAGCAGCTTGCAGGGTACTGGAAACACCATATATTTT. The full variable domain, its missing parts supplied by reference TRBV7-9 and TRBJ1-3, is DTGVSQNPRHKITKRGQNVTFRCDPISEHNRLYWYRQTLGQGPEFLTYFQNEAQLEKSRLLSDRFSAERPKGSFSTLEIQRTEQGDSAMYLCASSLQGTGNTIYFGEGSWLTVV.

This chain's CDR3 is CASSQAGNTIYF. CDR3 in DNA: TGTGCCAGCAGCCAAGCGGGAAACACCATATATTTT. The V and J genes are TRBV7-9 and TRBJ1-3; D gene ambiguous. V lost 5 bases and J lost 4, with 6 bases in between. This CDR3 is built from 12 residues. Germline V gene lookup returns CDR1 SEHNR and CDR2 FQNEAQ (reference sequence).

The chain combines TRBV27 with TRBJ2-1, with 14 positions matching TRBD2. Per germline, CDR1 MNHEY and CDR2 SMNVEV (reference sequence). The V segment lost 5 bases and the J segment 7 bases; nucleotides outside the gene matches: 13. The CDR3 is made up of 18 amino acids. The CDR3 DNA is TGTGCCAGCAGTCCAGGGACTAGCGGGAGTTATCATGGGAATGAGCAGTTCTTC. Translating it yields CASSPGTSGSYHGNEQFF.

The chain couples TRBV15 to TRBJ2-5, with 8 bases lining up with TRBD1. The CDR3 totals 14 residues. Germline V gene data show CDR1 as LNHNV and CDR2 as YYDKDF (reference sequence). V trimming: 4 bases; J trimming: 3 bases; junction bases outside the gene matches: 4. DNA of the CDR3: TGTGCCACCAGCAAACAGGGGGTGGAAGAGACCCAGTACTTC. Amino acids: CATSKQGVEETQYF. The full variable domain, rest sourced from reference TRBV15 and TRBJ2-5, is DAMVIQNPRYQVTQFGKPVTLSCSQTLNHNVMYWYQQKSSQAPKLLFHYYDKDFNNEADTPDNFQSRRPNTSFCFLDIRSPGLGDTAMYLCATSKQGVEETQYFGPGTRLLVL.

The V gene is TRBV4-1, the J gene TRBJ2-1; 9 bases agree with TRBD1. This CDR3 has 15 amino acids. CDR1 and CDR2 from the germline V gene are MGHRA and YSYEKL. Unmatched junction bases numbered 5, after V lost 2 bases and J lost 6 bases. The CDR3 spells CASSQSPGQGNEQFF. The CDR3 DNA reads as TGCGCCAGCAGCCAATCCCCGGGACAGGGCAATGAGCAGTTCTTC.

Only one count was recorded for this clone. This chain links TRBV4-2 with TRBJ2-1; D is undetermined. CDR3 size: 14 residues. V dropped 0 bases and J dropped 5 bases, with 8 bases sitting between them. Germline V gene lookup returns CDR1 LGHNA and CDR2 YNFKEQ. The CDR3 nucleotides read TGTGCCAGCAGCCAAGATGTACTCAACAATGAGCAGTTCTTC. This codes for CASSQDVLNNEQFF.

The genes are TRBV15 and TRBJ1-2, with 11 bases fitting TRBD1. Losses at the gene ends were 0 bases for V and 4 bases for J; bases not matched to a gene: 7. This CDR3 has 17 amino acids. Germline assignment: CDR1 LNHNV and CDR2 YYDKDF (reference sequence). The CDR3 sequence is CATSRDTGGTGGYGYTF. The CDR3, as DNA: TGTGCCACCAGCAGAGATACGGGGGGGACAGGGGGCTATGGCTACACCTTC.

The DNA for the CDR3 is TGTGCCAGCAGTTTCTTAGGGGAAAACTATGGCTACACCTTC. It translates to CASSFLGENYGYTF. J is TRBJ1-2 and V is TRBV27; D is perhaps TRBD1 (5 bases). The CDR3 has 14 amino acids. The germline CDR1 and CDR2 sequences are MNHEY and SMNVEV (reference sequence). The ends were cut back, 3 bases at V and 2 bases at J, with 10 bases in the middle.

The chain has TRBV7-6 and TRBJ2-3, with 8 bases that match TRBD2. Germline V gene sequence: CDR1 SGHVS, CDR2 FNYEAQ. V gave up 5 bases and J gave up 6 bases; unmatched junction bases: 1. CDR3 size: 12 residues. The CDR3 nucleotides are TGTGCCAGCAGCCGCGGGGGGGATACGCAGTATTTT. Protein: CASSRGGDTQYF. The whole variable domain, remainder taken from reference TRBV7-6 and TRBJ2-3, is GAGVSQSPRYKVTKRGQDVALRCDPISGHVSLYWYRQALGQGPEFLTYFNYEAQQDKSGLPNDRFSAERPEGSISTLTIQRTEQRDSAMYRCASSRGGDTQYFGPGTRLTVL.

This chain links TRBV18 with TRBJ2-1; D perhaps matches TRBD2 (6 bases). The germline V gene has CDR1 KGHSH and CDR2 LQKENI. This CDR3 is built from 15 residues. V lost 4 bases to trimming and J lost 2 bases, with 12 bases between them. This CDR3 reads CASSQAGNPYNEQFF. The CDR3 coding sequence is TGTGCCAGCTCACAAGCGGGTAACCCCTACAATGAGCAGTTCTTC.

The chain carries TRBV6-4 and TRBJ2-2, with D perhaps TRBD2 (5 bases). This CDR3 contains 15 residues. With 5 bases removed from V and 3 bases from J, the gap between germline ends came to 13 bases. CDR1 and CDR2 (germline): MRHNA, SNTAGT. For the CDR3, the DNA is TGTGCCAGCAGTACCGAGGGCGGTTACACCGGGGAGCTGTTTTTT. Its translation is CASSTEGGYTGELFF.

The chain's CDR3 is CTQSPGGFYEQYF. Written as DNA, the CDR3 is TGCACGCAAAGCCCAGGGGGTTTTTACGAGCAGTACTTC. The V gene is TRBV29-1, the J gene TRBJ2-7; TRBD1 agrees at 7 bases. CDR1 is SQVTM, CDR2 ANQGSEA, per germline. The CDR3 extends over 13 amino acids.

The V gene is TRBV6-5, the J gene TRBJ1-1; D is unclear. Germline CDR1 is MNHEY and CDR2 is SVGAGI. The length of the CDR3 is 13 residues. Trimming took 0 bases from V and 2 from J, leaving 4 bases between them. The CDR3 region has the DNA TGTGCCAGCAGTTACTCCTATAACACTGAAGCTTTCTTT. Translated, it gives CASSYSYNTEAFF.

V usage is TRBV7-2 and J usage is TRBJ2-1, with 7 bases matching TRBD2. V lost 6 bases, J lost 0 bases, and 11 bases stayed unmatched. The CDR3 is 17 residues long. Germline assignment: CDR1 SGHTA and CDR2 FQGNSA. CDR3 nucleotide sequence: TGTGCCAGCAGATCGCAGTTAGAGCGGGACTCCTACAATGAGCAGTTCTTC. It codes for CASRSQLERDSYNEQFF.

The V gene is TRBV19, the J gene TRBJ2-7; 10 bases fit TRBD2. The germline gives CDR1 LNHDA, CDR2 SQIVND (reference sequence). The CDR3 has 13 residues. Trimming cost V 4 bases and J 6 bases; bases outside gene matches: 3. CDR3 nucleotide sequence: TGTGCCAGTAGTACTAGCGGGAGTGGCGAGCAGTACTTC. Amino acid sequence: CASSTSGSGEQYF.

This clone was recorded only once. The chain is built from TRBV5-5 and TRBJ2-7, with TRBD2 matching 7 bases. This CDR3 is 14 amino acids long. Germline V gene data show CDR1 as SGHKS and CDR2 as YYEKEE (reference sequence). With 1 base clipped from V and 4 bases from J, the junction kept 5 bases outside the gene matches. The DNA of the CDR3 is TGTGCCAGCAGCTTGTCGCCTAGCGGATACGAGCAGTACTTC. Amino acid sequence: CASSLSPSGYEQYF.

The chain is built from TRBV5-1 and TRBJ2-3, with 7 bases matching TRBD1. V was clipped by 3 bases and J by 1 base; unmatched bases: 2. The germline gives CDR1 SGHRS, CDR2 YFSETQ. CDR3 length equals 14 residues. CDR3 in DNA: TGCGCCAGCAGCTCTGGACAGGGCACAGATACGCAGTATTTT. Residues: CASSSGQGTDTQYF.

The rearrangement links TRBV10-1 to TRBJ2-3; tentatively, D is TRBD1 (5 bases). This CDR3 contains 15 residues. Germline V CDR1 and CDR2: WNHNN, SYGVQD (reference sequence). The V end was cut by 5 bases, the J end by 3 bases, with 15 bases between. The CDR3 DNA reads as TGCGCCAGCAGTCAAGGGGTCCAAATTACAGATACGCAGTATTTT. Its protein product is CASSQGVQITDTQYF.

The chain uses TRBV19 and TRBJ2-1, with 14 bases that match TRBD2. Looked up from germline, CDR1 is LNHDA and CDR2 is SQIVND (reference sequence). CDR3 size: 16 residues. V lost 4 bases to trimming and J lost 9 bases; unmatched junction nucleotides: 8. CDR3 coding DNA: TGTGCCAGTAGTAAACGGACTAGCGGGGGGACCCTTGAGCAGTTCTTC. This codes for CASSKRTSGGTLEQFF.

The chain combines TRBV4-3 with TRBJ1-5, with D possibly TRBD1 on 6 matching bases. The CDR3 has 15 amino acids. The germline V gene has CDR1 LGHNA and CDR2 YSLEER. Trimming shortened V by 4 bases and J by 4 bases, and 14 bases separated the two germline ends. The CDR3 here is CASSLGTGTNQPQHF. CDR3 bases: TGCGCCAGCAGCCTCGGTACAGGGACGAATCAGCCCCAGCATTTT.